The next 27 T cell receptor beta chains were all read from a single sample in a study of blood T cell repertoires in COVID-19. The data were produced by immunoSEQ multiplex PCR, yet TCRdb's version contains in-frame clones alone and is incomplete. The table has some 300,000 clones, approximately 86% seen once. Input material: PBMCs or T cells enriched from blood (not recorded which). The receptors stem from a woman in her twenties or thirties who had recovered from COVID-19.

The rearrangement joins TRBV28 to TRBJ1-5, with D possibly matching TRBD1 (6 bases). CDR3 length: 17 residues. Germline CDR1 is MDHEN and CDR2 is SYDVKM. V lost 3 bases and J lost 0, with 15 bases in between. This CDR3 reads CASSFWGPGGSNQPQHF. The CDR3 nucleotides are TGTGCCAGCAGTTTTTGGGGGCCAGGAGGTAGCAATCAGCCCCAGCATTTT.

The J gene is TRBJ1-1, the V gene TRBV3-1 (or the pseudogene TRBV3-2); 9 nucleotides match TRBD1. Looked up from germline, CDR1 is LGHDT and CDR2 is YNNKEL (reference sequence). The ends lost 4 bases at V and 4 bases at J; junction bases unmatched: 4. CDR3 length equals 14 residues. This chain's CDR3 is CASSRTGVATEAFF. The DNA for the CDR3 is TGTGCCAGCAGCCGGACAGGGGTTGCCACTGAAGCTTTCTTT.

J is TRBJ1-1 and V is TRBV28; D is uncertain. Trimming took off 3 bases at V and 6 bases at J, with 14 bases between the two ends. This CDR3 spans 14 amino acids. Germline CDR1 reads MDHEN; CDR2 reads SYDVKM. The CDR3 DNA follows: TGTGCCAGCAGTTTCTCCGCGATCATCGCTGAAGCTTTCTTT. Its protein is CASSFSAIIAEAFF.

This clone has just a few counts. V is TRBV7-3 and J is TRBJ2-5; 13 nucleotides agree with TRBD2. Trimming cost V 6 bases and J 1 base; bases outside gene matches: 11. CDR3 size: 18 residues. CDR1 SGHTA and CDR2 FQGTGA come from the germline V gene. The CDR3 nucleotides are TGTGCCAGCAGTCGTCGCCCACGACTAGCGGGGGGCCAAGAGACCCAGTACTTC. It yields the protein CASSRRPRLAGGQETQYF. The full variable domain, in which reference TRBV7-3 and TRBJ2-5 provide the parts outside the CDR3, is GAGVSQTPSNKVTEKGKYVELRCDPISGHTALYWYRQSLGQGPEFLIYFQGTGAADDSGLPNDRFFAVRPEGSVSTLKIQRTERGDSAVYLCASSRRPRLAGGQETQYFGPGTRLLVL.

The chain couples TRBV24-1 to TRBJ1-2; D is uncertain. CDR3 length: 14 residues. The V end lost 4 bases, the J end lost 2 bases, and 10 bases lay between the germline ends. CDR1 and CDR2 (germline): KGHDR, SFDVKD. CDR3 nucleotides: TGTGCCACCAGTGACGTCGACTTCAACTATGGCTACACCTTC. Its protein is CATSDVDFNYGYTF.

The CDR3 protein is CASSPRTGTNEKLFF. The CDR3, as DNA: TGTGCCAGCTCACCCCGGACAGGTACTAATGAAAAACTGTTTTTT. This rearrangement joins TRBV18 to TRBJ1-4; 7 nucleotides match TRBD1. This CDR3 is 15 amino acids long. V lost 3 bases, J lost 2 bases, and 3 bases stayed unmatched. CDR1 KGHSH and CDR2 LQKENI come from the germline V gene. Looking up the rest from reference TRBV18 and TRBJ1-4 gives the full variable domain: NAGVMQNPRHLVRRRGQEARLRCSPMKGHSHVYWYRQLPEEGLKFMVYLQKENIIDESGMPKERFSAEFPKEGPSILRIQQVVRGDSAAYFCASSPRTGTNEKLFFGSGTQLSVL.

The rearrangement links TRBV20-1 to TRBJ2-7, with 12 bases that match TRBD1. With V trimmed by 3 bases and J by 2 bases, 20 bases remained unmatched. Germline V gene data show CDR1 as DFQATT and CDR2 as SNEGSKA (reference sequence). There are 20 residues in the CDR3. The CDR3: CSASKPSWDRGPALAYEQYF. The CDR3 bases are TGCAGTGCTAGTAAGCCCTCTTGGGACAGGGGGCCCGCCTTAGCCTACGAGCAGTACTTC.

The chain is built from TRBV6-2 or TRBV6-3 and TRBJ2-3; 10 nucleotides line up with TRBD2. This CDR3 contains 17 residues. V dropped 0 bases and J dropped 0; count of bases not matched to a gene: 3. Germline V lookup: CDR1 MNHEY, CDR2 SVGEGT. For the CDR3, the DNA is TGTGCCAGCAGTTACTCCCTAGCGGGGGCTAGCACAGATACGCAGTATTTT. Protein sequence: CASSYSLAGASTDTQYF.

V and J are TRBV9 and TRBJ2-3, with 7 bases aligning to TRBD2. V lost 5 bases to trimming and J lost 3 bases; unmatched junction nucleotides: 15. Germline V gives CDR1 SGDLS, CDR2 YYNGEE. There are 17 residues in the CDR3. CDR3 loop: CASSGRGGASATDTQYF. In DNA form, the CDR3 reads TGTGCCAGCAGTGGCCGGGGAGGGGCGAGTGCGACAGATACGCAGTATTTT.

The rearrangement joins TRBV6-5 to TRBJ2-7; TRBD1 might be the D (7 bases). CDR1 and CDR2 (germline): MNHEY, SVGAGI. The ends were cut back, 11 bases at V and 4 bases at J, with 21 bases in the middle. This CDR3 has 14 amino acids. The CDR3 nucleotides are TGTGCCCTCAAATTCGAGACAGGGACTTACGAGCAGTACTTC. It translates to CALKFETGTYEQYF.

In DNA form, the CDR3 reads TGCGCCAGCAGTCAATCTCTTTATCGGAATGAGCAGTTCTTC. This sequence encodes CASSQSLYRNEQFF. The V and J genes are TRBV23-1 and TRBJ2-1; D remains unclear. TRBV23-1 is labeled an ORF, and its function is uncertain. Trimming removed 0 bases from V and 7 bases from J, with 10 bases in between. The CDR3 has 14 amino acids.

The CDR3 nucleotides read TGTGCCAGTAGTCGTGAAGGGGGGGGCCCTGAAGCTTTCTTT. Its protein product is CASSREGGGPEAFF. This rearrangement joins TRBV19 to TRBJ1-1; TRBD1 is a possible D gene (6 bases). The CDR3 totals 14 residues. Trimming shortened V by 5 bases and J by 6 bases, and 16 bases separated the two germline ends. Germline CDR1 LNHDA, CDR2 SQIVND (reference sequence).

J is TRBJ2-5 and V is TRBV4-1; 11 nucleotides agree with TRBD2. The germline gives CDR1 MGHRA, CDR2 YSYEKL. Trimming removed 0 bases from V and 4 bases from J; junction bases left unmatched: 16. This CDR3 has 20 residues. This chain's CDR3 is CASSQDWASGRLGSGETQYF. For the CDR3, the DNA is TGCGCCAGCAGCCAAGATTGGGCTAGCGGGAGGTTGGGAAGTGGAGAGACCCAGTACTTC.

V usage is TRBV12-5 and J usage is TRBJ1-1; D is undetermined. Looked up from germline, CDR1 is LGHNT and CDR2 is FRNRAP. Trimming stripped 3 bases from V and 2 bases from J, with 7 bases between. This CDR3 comprises 13 residues. This chain's CDR3 is CASGFGVNTEAFF. CDR3 DNA sequence: TGTGCTAGTGGTTTCGGGGTAAACACTGAAGCTTTCTTT. The variable domain in full, completed from reference TRBV12-5 and TRBJ1-1, reads DARVTQTPRHKVTEMGQEVTMRCQPILGHNTVFWYRQTMMQGLELLAYFRNRAPLDDSGMPKDRFSAEMPDATLATLKIQPSEPRDSAVYFCASGFGVNTEAFFGQGTRLTVV.

The count of this clone is one. The chain has TRBV6-2 or TRBV6-3 and TRBJ1-5, with 12 bases lining up with TRBD1. The trim removed 2 bases at V and 10 bases at J, leaving 12 bases unmatched. Germline V CDR1 and CDR2: MNHEY, SVGEGT. This CDR3 spans 17 amino acids. This CDR3 reads CASSYPGQGAVRGPQHF. In DNA, the CDR3 is TGTGCCAGCAGTTACCCGGGACAGGGGGCGGTCCGTGGACCCCAGCATTTT.

This clone was seen a few times. The chain employs TRBV7-6 and TRBJ2-7, with TRBD1 matching over 9 bases. The CDR3 consists of 17 residues. The V and J ends lost 6 bases and 2 bases, in that order; junction bases with no gene match: 14. CDR1 SGHVS and CDR2 FNYEAQ come from the germline V gene. This CDR3 reads CASSPGALRDRAYEQYF. In DNA form, the CDR3 reads TGTGCCAGCAGTCCTGGGGCCCTTCGGGACAGGGCCTACGAGCAGTACTTC.

The chain couples TRBV27 to TRBJ1-4; TRBD1 agrees at 9 bases. The V and J ends lost 5 bases and 2 bases, in that order; junction bases with no gene match: 9. From germline, CDR1 is MNHEY and CDR2 SMNVEV (reference sequence). The CDR3 contains 17 residues. The CDR3 spells CASSPRTGEKTNEKLFF. The CDR3 region has the DNA TGTGCCAGCAGTCCGAGGACAGGGGAAAAGACTAATGAAAAACTGTTTTTT.

The chain uses TRBV4-2 and TRBJ2-1; perhaps TRBD2 as D (6 bases). The CDR3 runs to 16 residues. CDR1 and CDR2 (germline): LGHNA, YNFKEQ. The V end lost 2 bases, the J end lost 5 bases, and 16 bases lay between the germline ends. CDR3 nucleotide sequence: TGTGCCAGCAGCCAACCACTAGCTCAAGGCCACAATGAGCAGTTCTTC. Amino acids: CASSQPLAQGHNEQFF.

The chain is built from TRBV28 and TRBJ1-5; no reliable D call. Trimming cost V 4 bases and J 5 bases, with 12 bases left between them. Germline CDR1 reads MDHEN; CDR2 reads SYDVKM. This CDR3 contains 14 residues. The CDR3: CASSSWAAHQPQHF. In DNA, the CDR3 is TGTGCCAGCAGTTCCTGGGCCGCACATCAGCCCCAGCATTTT.

The chain combines TRBV13 with TRBJ1-1; D is unclear. The germline V gene has CDR1 PRHDT and CDR2 FYEKMQ (reference sequence). CDR3 length equals 13 residues. V dropped 1 base and J dropped 1 base, with 4 bases sitting between them. The CDR3, as DNA: TGTGCCAGCAGCTTAGCCAGGAACACTGAAGCTTTCTTT. It codes for CASSLARNTEAFF.

Details on this clone: Other DNA variants within this sample encode the same CDR3. The V and J genes are TRBV4-1 and TRBJ1-1, with TRBD1 as a possible D gene (5 bases). CDR1 MGHRA and CDR2 YSYEKL come from the germline V gene. V lost 3 bases and J lost 8, with 16 bases in between. The CDR3 is made up of 14 amino acids. The DNA of the CDR3 is TGCGCCAGCAGCCAGCAACGGGGGGACTTCGAAGCTTTCTTT. As protein: CASSQQRGDFEAFF.

J is TRBJ2-7 and V is TRBV28; D ambiguous. Germline V gene lookup returns CDR1 MDHEN and CDR2 SYDVKM. The V end was cut by 5 bases, the J end by 7 bases, with 15 bases between. There are 13 residues in the CDR3. In nucleotides, the CDR3 is TGTGCCAGCAGTGCGACTGCCCTTGTGGAGCAGTACTTC. It encodes CASSATALVEQYF.

The V call is TRBV5-4, the J call TRBJ2-3, with no clear D. In germline, CDR1 is SGHNT, CDR2 YYREEE (reference sequence). V shed 5 bases and J shed 2 bases, with 12 bases lying between them. CDR3 length equals 14 residues. CDR3 sequence reads: CASRSTVSTDTQYF. The DNA for the CDR3 is TGTGCCAGCAGGTCAACTGTTTCCACAGATACGCAGTATTTT. Complete variable domain (other parts from reference TRBV5-4 and TRBJ2-3): ETGVTQSPTHLIKTRGQQVTLRCSSQSGHNTVSWYQQALGQGPQFIFQYYREEENGRGNFPPRFSGLQFPNYSSELNVNALELDDSALYLCASRSTVSTDTQYFGPGTRLTVL.

The V call is TRBV4-3, the J call TRBJ2-1, with TRBD2 matching 8 bases. The CDR3 is 16 amino acids. J lost 1 base, V lost 4 bases, and 6 bases had no gene match. The V gene's germline CDR1 is LGHNA and CDR2 YSLEER. As DNA, the CDR3 is TGCGCCAGCAGCCTAAATAGCGGGACTTCCTACAATGAGCAGTTCTTC. This codes for CASSLNSGTSYNEQFF.

The CDR3 spells CASSPGTGPHDQGAFF. In DNA, the CDR3 is TGTGCCAGCAGCCCAGGGACAGGGCCACACGACCAGGGGGCTTTCTTT. This chain connects TRBV11-2 to TRBJ1-1, with TRBD1 matching over 9 bases. Unmatched junction bases numbered 18, after V lost 5 bases and J lost 11 bases. This CDR3 comprises 16 residues. Germline-derived CDR1 and CDR2 are SGHAT and FQNNGV.

V is TRBV7-3 and J is TRBJ2-7; D perhaps matches TRBD1 (5 bases). With 5 bases removed from V and 6 bases from J, the gap between germline ends came to 17 bases. The CDR3 consists of 14 residues. The germline V gene has CDR1 SGHTA and CDR2 FQGTGA. CDR3 residues: CASSPAQGRLEQYF. The DNA of the CDR3 is TGTGCCAGCAGCCCCGCCCAGGGTCGGCTCGAGCAGTACTTC.

This clone has more than one count but fewer than ten. CDR3 in amino acids: CASSEWGETDTQYF. Written as DNA, the CDR3 is TGTGCCAGCAGTGAATGGGGGGAAACAGATACGCAGTATTTT. The rearrangement links TRBV25-1 to TRBJ2-3, with D possibly TRBD2 on 6 matching bases. The germline CDR1 and CDR2 sequences are MGHDK and SYGVNS. CDR3 length: 14 amino acids. Trimming took 1 base from V and 3 from J, leaving 8 bases between them.